This TCR beta chain was recovered during a study of OX40 agonist ivuxolimab in advanced cancers. Study-wide background: Ivuxolimab, which is an agonistic anti-OX40 (CD134) antibody, was administered to the patients. Each patient was given ivuxolimab into a vein every 2 weeks, at 0.01 to 10 mg/kg.

Points on this clone: Its antigen is still unknown.

Only in-frame clones appear in the TCRdb table, and some are missing; sequencing was by immunoSEQ multiplex PCR. The sample records about 110,000 clones, over 85% being singletons. Sampled blood was obtained at baseline, cycle 4 day 1, and cycle 7 day 1. Notes on the study in general: Low levels of normalized T-cell clonal expansion also appeared in some nonresponders.

This receptor was taken from an adult with an advanced solid tumor such as melanoma, head and neck, liver or kidney cancer. This specimen was CD4+ or CD8+ T cells sorted from blood, taken in a trial of the OX40 agonist ivuxolimab.

The CDR3 region is CASSQDLAGASNTGELFF. The CDR3 region has the DNA TGCGCCAGCAGCCAAGACCTAGCGGGGGCCTCGAACACCGGGGAGCTGTTTTTT. The chain joins TRBV4-3 to TRBJ2-2; 10 bases fit TRBD2. V shed 0 bases, J shed 0 bases, and the junction held 4 bases outside the gene matches. CDR1 and CDR2 from the germline V gene are LGHNA and YSLEER. The CDR3 is made up of 18 amino acids.